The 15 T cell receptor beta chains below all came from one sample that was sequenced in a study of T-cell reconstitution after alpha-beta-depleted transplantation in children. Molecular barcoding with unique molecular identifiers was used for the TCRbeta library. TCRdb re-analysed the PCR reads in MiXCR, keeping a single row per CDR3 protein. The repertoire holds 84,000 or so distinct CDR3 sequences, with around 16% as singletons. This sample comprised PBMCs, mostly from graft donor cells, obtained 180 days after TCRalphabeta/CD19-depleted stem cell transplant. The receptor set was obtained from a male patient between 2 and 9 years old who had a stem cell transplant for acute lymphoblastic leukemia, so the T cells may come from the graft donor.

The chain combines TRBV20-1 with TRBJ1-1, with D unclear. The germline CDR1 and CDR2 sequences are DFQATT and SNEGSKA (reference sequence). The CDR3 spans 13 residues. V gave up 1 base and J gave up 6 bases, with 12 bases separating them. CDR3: CSARGAGYAEAFF. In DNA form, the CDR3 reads TGCAGTGCTAGAGGGGCGGGGTACGCTGAAGCTTTCTTT.

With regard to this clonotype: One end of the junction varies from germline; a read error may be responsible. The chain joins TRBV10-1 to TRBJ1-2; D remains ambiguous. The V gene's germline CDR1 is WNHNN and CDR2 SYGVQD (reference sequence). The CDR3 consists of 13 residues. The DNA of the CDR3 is TGCGCCAGCAGTCCGAATCGTGTGGGGAGCCTCTTCTTC. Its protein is CASSPNRVGSLFF.

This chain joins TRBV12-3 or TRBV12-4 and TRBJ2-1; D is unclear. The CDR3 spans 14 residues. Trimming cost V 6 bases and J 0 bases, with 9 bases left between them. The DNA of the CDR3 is TGTGCCAGCAGAAAGTCGAGCTCCTACAATGAGCAGTTCTTC. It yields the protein CASRKSSSYNEQFF.

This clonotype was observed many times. This chain's CDR3 is CASSLAAGTGYTF. The CDR3 DNA reads TGTGCCAGCAGCTTAGCGGCCGGCACTGGCTACACCTTC. The genes are TRBV7-2 and TRBJ1-2; D remains ambiguous. The length of the CDR3 is 13 residues. In germline, CDR1 is SGHTA, CDR2 FQGNSA. Trimming removed 0 bases from V and 7 bases from J, with 9 bases in between. Together with reference TRBV7-2 and TRBJ1-2, the CDR3 gives the full variable domain: GAGVSQSPSNKVTEKGKDVELRCDPISGHTALYWYRQSLGQGLEFLIYFQGNSAPDKSGLPSDRFSAERTGGSVSTLTIQRTQQEDSAVYLCASSLAAGTGYTFGSGTRLTVV.

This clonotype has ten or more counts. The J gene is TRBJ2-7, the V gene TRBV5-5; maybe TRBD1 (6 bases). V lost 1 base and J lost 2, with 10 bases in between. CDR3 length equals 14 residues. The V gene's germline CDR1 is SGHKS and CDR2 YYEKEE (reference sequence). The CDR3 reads CASSLRWDTYEQYF. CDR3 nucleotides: TGTGCCAGCAGCTTGAGATGGGACACCTACGAGCAGTACTTC. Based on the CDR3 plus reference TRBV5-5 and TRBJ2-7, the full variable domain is DAGVTQSPTHLIKTRGQQVTLRCSPISGHKSVSWYQQVLGQGPQFIFQYYEKEERGRGNFPDRFSARQFPNYSSELNVNALLLGDSALYLCASSLRWDTYEQYFGPGTRLTVT.

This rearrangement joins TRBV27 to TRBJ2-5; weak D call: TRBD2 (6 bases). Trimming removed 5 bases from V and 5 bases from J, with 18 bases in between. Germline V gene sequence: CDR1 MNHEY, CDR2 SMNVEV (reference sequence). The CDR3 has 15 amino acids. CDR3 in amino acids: CASSIYQDGGETQYF. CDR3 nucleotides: TGTGCCAGCAGTATCTACCAGGACGGAGGGGAGACCCAGTACTTC.

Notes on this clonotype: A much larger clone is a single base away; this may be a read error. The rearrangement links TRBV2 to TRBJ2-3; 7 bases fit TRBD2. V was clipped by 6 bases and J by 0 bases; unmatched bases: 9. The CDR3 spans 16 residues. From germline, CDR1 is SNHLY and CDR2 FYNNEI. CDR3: CASRPAGFSSTDTQYF. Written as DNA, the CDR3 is TGTGCCAGCAGACCAGCGGGGTTTAGTAGCACAGATACGCAGTATTTT.

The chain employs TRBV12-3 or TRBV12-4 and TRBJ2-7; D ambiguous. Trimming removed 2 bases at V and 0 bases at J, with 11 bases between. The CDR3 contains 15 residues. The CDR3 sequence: CASSLRAVLSYEQYF. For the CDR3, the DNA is TGTGCCAGCAGTTTACGGGCGGTCCTCTCCTACGAGCAGTACTTC.

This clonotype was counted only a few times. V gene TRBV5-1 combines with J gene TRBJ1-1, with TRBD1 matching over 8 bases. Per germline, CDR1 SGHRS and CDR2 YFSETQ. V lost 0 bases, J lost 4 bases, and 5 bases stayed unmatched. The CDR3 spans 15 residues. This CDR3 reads CASSLGGQGGTEAFF. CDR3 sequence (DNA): TGCGCCAGCAGCTTGGGTGGACAGGGCGGCACTGAAGCTTTCTTT. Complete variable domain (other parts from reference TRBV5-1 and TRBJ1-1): KAGVTQTPRYLIKTRGQQVTLSCSPISGHRSVSWYQQTPGQGLQFLFEYFSETQRNKGNFPGRFSGRQFSNSRSEMNVSTLELGDSALYLCASSLGGQGGTEAFFGQGTRLTVV.

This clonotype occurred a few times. CDR3 amino acids: CSARDLGETYQETQYF. CDR3 sequence (DNA): TGCAGTGCTAGAGATCTTGGGGAGACGTACCAAGAGACCCAGTACTTC. V gene TRBV20-1 combines with J gene TRBJ2-5, with D possibly TRBD2 on 5 matching bases. The CDR3 is made up of 16 amino acids. V lost 0 bases, J lost 0 bases, and 14 bases lay in between. Germline V lookup: CDR1 DFQATT, CDR2 SNEGSKA (reference sequence).

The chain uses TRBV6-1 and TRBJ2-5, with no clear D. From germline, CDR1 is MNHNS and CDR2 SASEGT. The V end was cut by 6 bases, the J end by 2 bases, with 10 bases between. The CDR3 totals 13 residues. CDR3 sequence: CASRPQVQETQYF. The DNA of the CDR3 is TGTGCCAGCAGGCCGCAGGTTCAAGAGACCCAGTACTTC.

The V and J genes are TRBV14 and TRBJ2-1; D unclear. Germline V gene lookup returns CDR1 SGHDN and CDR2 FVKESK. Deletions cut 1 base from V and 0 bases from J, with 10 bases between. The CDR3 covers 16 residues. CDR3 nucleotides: TGTGCCAGCAGCCAAGTGGCCGGTAGCTCCTACAATGAGCAGTTCTTC. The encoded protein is CASSQVAGSSYNEQFF. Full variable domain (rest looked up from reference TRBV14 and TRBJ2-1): EAGVTQFPSHSVIEKGQTVTLRCDPISGHDNLYWYRRVMGKEIKFLLHFVKESKQDESGMPNNRFLAERTGGTYSTLKVQPAELEDSGVYFCASSQVAGSSYNEQFFGPGTRLTVL.

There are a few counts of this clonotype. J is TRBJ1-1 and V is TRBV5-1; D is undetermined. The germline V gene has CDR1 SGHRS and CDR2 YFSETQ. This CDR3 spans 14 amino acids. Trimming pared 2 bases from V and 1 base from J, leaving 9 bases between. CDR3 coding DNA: TGCGCCAGCAGCTTCTTCTCCGGGAACACTGAAGCTTTCTTT. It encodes CASSFFSGNTEAFF.

The CDR3 loop is CASSYGALALPDTQYF. The DNA for the CDR3 is TGTGCCAGCAGTTATGGTGCACTAGCTCTTCCAGATACGCAGTATTTT. The rearrangement joins TRBV6-2 or TRBV6-3 to TRBJ2-3; possible D gene TRBD2, 6 bases. The CDR3 is 16 residues long. V was pared by 3 bases and J by 4 bases, with 17 bases between. Germline values: CDR1 MNHEY, CDR2 SVGEGT.

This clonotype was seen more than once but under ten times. The CDR3 DNA is TGTGCCAGCAGTAACCGTAATAATGAAAAACTGTTTTTT. This gives the protein CASSNRNNEKLFF. The J gene is TRBJ1-4, the V gene TRBV12-3 or TRBV12-4; no clear D gene. The ends were cut back, 5 bases at V and 4 bases at J, with 8 bases in the middle. The CDR3 spans 13 residues.